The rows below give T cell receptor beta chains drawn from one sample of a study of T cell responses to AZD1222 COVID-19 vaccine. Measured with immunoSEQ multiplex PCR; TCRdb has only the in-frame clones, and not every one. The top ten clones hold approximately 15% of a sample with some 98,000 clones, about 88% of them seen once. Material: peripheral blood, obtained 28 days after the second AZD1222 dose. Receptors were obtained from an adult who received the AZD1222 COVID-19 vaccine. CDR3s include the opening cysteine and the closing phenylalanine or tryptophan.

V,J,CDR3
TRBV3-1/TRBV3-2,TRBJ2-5,CASSQPTGAKTQYF
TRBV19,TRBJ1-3,CASSPGTSGNTIYF
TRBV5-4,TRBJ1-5,CASSLGPTTDQPQHF
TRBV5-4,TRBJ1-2,CASSLGGDYGYTF
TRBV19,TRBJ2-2,CASSKIANTGELFF
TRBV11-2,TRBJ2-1,CASSFGQGDVNEQFF
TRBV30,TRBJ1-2,CAWSVQGQVASYTF
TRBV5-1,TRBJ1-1,CASRLTATGTQNTEAFF
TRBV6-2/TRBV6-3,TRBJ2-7,CASSYDATSYEQYF
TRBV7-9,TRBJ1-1,CASRESNTEAFF
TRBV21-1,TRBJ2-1,CASSKDLTSFYEQFF
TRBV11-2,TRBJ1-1,CASSPLRGLAFF
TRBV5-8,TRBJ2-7,CASSFLSLGLPIEQYF
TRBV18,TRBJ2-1,CASSPLATTYNEQFF
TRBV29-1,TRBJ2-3,CSVLLGLAGDTQYF
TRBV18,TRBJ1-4,CASSPLAGYEKLFF
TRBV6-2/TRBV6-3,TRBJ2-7,CASSYGTSGVTYEQYF
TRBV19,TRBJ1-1,CASSITVNTEAFF
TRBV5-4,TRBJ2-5,CASSLTSGKETQYF
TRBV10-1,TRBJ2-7,CASSPQGLDEQYF
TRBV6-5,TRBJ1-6,CASKTGMDSPLHF
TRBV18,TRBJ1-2,CASSPRTGEGYTF
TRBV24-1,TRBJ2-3,CATSDVTDTQYF
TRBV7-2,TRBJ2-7,CASSPRRGSEQYF
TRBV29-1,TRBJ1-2,CSVDAVGGYTF
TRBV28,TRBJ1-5,CASSLPRGPQHF
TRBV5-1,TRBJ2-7,CASSLAQGLGEQYF
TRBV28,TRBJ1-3,CASSLTANTIYF
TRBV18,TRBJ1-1,CASSSEANTEAFF
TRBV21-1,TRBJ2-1,CAGQGNCHEQFF
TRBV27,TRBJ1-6,CASSWKGGSPLHF
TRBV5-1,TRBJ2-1,CASSRTSGEGNEQFF
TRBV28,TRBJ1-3,CASSYGYRGPGNTIYF
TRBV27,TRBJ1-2,CASGTGLNYGYTF
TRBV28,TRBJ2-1,CASQTQGAGNEQFF
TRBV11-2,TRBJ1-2,CASSLGVGDGYTF
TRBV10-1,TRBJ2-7,CASRRDRDSYEQYF
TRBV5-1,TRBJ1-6,CASSLRSGGSPLHF
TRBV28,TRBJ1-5,CASTARRVLSNQPQHF
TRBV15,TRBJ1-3,CATSREIMTRSSGNTIYF
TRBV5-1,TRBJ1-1,CASSLVPGVSGTEAFF
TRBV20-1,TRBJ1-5,CSARDSRYQHF
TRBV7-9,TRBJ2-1,CASSLASKGGEQFF
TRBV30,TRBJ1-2,CAWSEDTVFYGYTF